This T cell receptor (beta chain) is from a study of blood T cell repertoires in COVID-19. Study as a whole: The cDNA or gDNA used as material had been derived from T cells, B-cell-depleted T cells, or PBMCs.

The CDR3 is 17 residues long. Germline CDR1 and CDR2: SGHNT and YENEEA. J gave up 7 bases and V 5 bases, and 18 bases lay outside the gene matches. In the original analysis: Cell counts per sample came from amplifying reference gene primers. The table came from immunoSEQ multiplex PCR; TCRdb's copy has only in-frame clones and leaves some out. The V and J calls and clone size were taken over from that table, and D and trimming were inferred from the DNA. The table shows approximately 160,000 clones, with roughly nine tenths occurring only once. Recovered status applied to Cohort 3 donors who had two consecutive negative PCRs. It also applied to those with clearance or with symptom resolution.

The receptor comes from a woman aged 50 to 60 who had recovered from COVID-19. The chain is built from TRBV11-3 and TRBJ1-1; 8 nucleotides match TRBD1. The sequenced sample was PBMCs or T cells enriched from blood (not recorded which). The CDR3 here is CASSPPRGDRPPYEAFF. CDR3 bases: TGTGCCAGCAGCCCCCCACGTGGGGACAGGCCCCCTTATGAAGCTTTCTTT.